Listed here are 21 T cell receptor beta chains from one sample, sequenced in a study of T cells in Graves' hyperthyroidism and ophthalmopathy. Amplification yielded TCR beta CDR3 regions, with RNA transcripts as the source. TCR CDR3 regions were first amplified by RT-PCR with HTBI primers. TCRdb processed the multiplex PCR reads anew with MiXCR; each CDR3 protein has one entry. The data contain roughly 570,000 distinct CDR3 sequences, roughly 46% of them singletons. Sequences were obtained from peripheral blood or thyroid tissue (not recorded which). These receptors all come from an adult woman with Graves' disease, either hyperthyroidism or ophthalmopathy (not recorded which).

The rearrangement uses TRBV29-1 and TRBJ1-1; 8 bases fit TRBD1. CDR3 size: 14 residues. The germline gives CDR1 SQVTM, CDR2 ANQGSEA. The junction had 10 bases not matched to a gene; V was cut back by 6 bases and J by 4 bases. Written as DNA, the CDR3 is TGCAGCGTCAGAAGGACAGGGTCAGGCACTGAAGCTTTCTTT. Translated: CSVRRTGSGTEAFF.

This clonotype showed up many times. J is TRBJ2-7 and V is TRBV10-3, with TRBD2 matching over 10 bases. Germline-derived CDR1 and CDR2 are ENHRY and SYGVKD. V gave up 2 bases and J gave up 2 bases; unmatched junction bases: 3. CDR3 length: 15 residues. The DNA for the CDR3 is TGTGCCATCAGTGAGGGACTAGCGGCTACCTACGAGCAGTACTTC. This gives the protein CAISEGLAATYEQYF.

The chain carries TRBV29-1 and TRBJ2-5; 8 nucleotides align to TRBD2. The length of the CDR3 is 13 residues. The germline gives CDR1 SQVTM, CDR2 ANQGSEA. V dropped 5 bases and J dropped 5; count of bases not matched to a gene: 7. The CDR3, as DNA: TGCAGCGTTCAAGGACTAGCCGGGGAGACCCAGTACTTC. Translating it yields CSVQGLAGETQYF.

This clonotype has at least ten counts. The chain couples TRBV5-1 to TRBJ2-7; D is unresolved. The CDR3 runs 12 residues. Germline assignment: CDR1 SGHRS and CDR2 YFSETQ. Trimming stripped 7 bases from V and 3 bases from J, with 11 bases between. CDR3 nucleotide sequence: TGCGCCAGCTCCATAGAAGGCTACGAGCAGTACTTC. Protein: CASSIEGYEQYF.

As regards this clonotype: Its ends do not fully match the called genes, so a read error is possible. CDR3 residues: CASSLDPGQVTF. The CDR3 nucleotides are TGCGCCAGCAGCTTGGATCCGGGACAGGTCACTTTC. This chain links TRBV5-1 with TRBJ2-7; 8 nucleotides agree with TRBD1. Germline V gene sequence: CDR1 SGHRS, CDR2 YFSETQ. CDR3 length: 12 amino acids.

V is TRBV19 and J is TRBJ1-1, with a tentative D call TRBD1 (6 bases). The CDR3 runs 14 residues. Between the trimmed V and J ends, which lost 5 bases and 5 bases, there was a span of 15 bases. From germline, CDR1 is LNHDA and CDR2 SQIVND (reference sequence). The CDR3 nucleotides are TGTGCCAGTAGTGTTACAGGGCACGGGACTGAAGCTTTCTTT. Translation gives CASSVTGHGTEAFF.

The rearrangement links TRBV3-1 to TRBJ1-2; D may be TRBD1 (5 bases). Germline V gene data show CDR1 as LGHDT and CDR2 as YNNKEL (reference sequence). V dropped 2 bases and J dropped 8 bases, with 21 bases sitting between them. The length of the CDR3 is 16 residues. The CDR3 nucleotides read TGTGCCAGCAGCCAAACCGGGGACGGCAGCCAAGGGGGCTACACCTTC. Amino acids: CASSQTGDGSQGGYTF.

The chain carries TRBV29-1 and TRBJ2-5; D possibly corresponds to TRBD1 (5 bases). The CDR3 totals 13 residues. Trimming cost V 8 bases and J 4 bases, with 17 bases left between them. In germline, CDR1 is SQVTM, CDR2 ANQGSEA. CDR3 in amino acids: CSLWRTPRETQYF. In DNA, the CDR3 is TGCAGCTTATGGCGGACACCGCGAGAGACCCAGTACTTC.

A note on this clonotype: A read error may explain this, as a much larger clone is one base away. The V gene is TRBV11-2, the J gene TRBJ1-5; tentatively, D is TRBD1 (5 bases). CDR3 size: 15 residues. Germline-derived CDR1 and CDR2 are SGHAT and FQNNGV. V was clipped by 5 bases and J by 0 bases, with 11 bases between them. CDR3 nucleotides: TGTGCCAGCAGCGCCAGGGCCTATAGCAATCAGCCCCAGCATTTT. It specifies CASSARAYSNQPQHF.

The chain is built from TRBV29-1 and TRBJ2-2, with TRBD2 matching 10 bases. The trim removed 7 bases at V and 0 bases at J, leaving 8 bases unmatched. Germline assignment: CDR1 SQVTM and CDR2 ANQGSEA. The CDR3 consists of 16 residues. DNA of the CDR3: TGCAGCGCCAATCTTGGACTAGCGGCGAACACCGGGGAGCTGTTTTTT. It yields the protein CSANLGLAANTGELFF.

This clonotype was counted at least ten times. The J gene is TRBJ2-7, the V gene TRBV5-1; either TRBD1 or TRBD2 may fit D (5 bases each). The CDR3 totals 13 residues. Between the trimmed V and J ends, which lost 1 base and 5 bases, there was a span of 10 bases. CDR1 and CDR2 from the germline V gene are SGHRS and YFSETQ. CDR3 in amino acids: CASSLIQGHEQYF. In nucleotides, the CDR3 is TGCGCCAGCAGCTTGATTCAGGGACACGAGCAGTACTTC.

This clonotype came up many times. The chain combines TRBV2 with TRBJ1-3; D call uncertain. Trimming shortened V by 5 bases and J by 0 bases, and 8 bases separated the two germline ends. Per the germline V gene, CDR1 is SNHLY and CDR2 is FYNNEI. The CDR3 contains 14 residues. CDR3 nucleotide sequence: TGTGCCAGCAGTATTTTCCTCTCTGGAAACACCATATATTTT. Its translation is CASSIFLSGNTIYF.

The chain combines TRBV20-1 with TRBJ2-5; the D call may be TRBD1 or TRBD2 (5 bases each). The CDR3 sequence is 16 residues long. Germline V gene sequence: CDR1 DFQATT, CDR2 SNEGSKA (reference sequence). V was shortened by 6 bases and J by 4 bases, with 24 bases between the two germline ends. CDR3 nucleotides: TGCAGTGCAACCGTCACCGGGGCGGATGGGCTAGAGACCCAGTACTTC. This gives the protein CSATVTGADGLETQYF.

The rearrangement links TRBV7-9 to TRBJ2-7, with a weak D call TRBD1 (5 bases). From germline, CDR1 is SEHNR and CDR2 FQNEAQ (reference sequence). The V and J ends lost 5 bases and 3 bases respectively, with 11 bases between them. This CDR3 contains 13 residues. The CDR3 loop reads CASSHQGRYEQYF. The DNA of the CDR3 is TGTGCCAGCAGCCACCAGGGTCGCTACGAGCAGTACTTC.

This clonotype was counted ten times or more. The chain links TRBV5-6 to TRBJ1-4; D ambiguous. Germline loops: CDR1 SGHDT, CDR2 YYEEEE. The CDR3 runs to 14 residues. V lost 3 bases and J lost 4, with 10 bases in between. As DNA, the CDR3 is TGTGCCAGCAGCTCCCCCGGTGGTAATGAAAAACTGTTTTTT. Protein sequence: CASSSPGGNEKLFF.

The chain links TRBV7-3 to TRBJ2-1; 9 bases are a match to TRBD2. Germline V lookup: CDR1 SGHTA, CDR2 FQGTGA. The CDR3 has 16 residues. The V and J ends lost 5 bases and 8 bases, in that order; junction bases with no gene match: 13. CDR3 residues: CASSLPASGNDDEQFF. CDR3 sequence (DNA): TGTGCCAGCAGCCTACCCGCTAGCGGGAACGACGATGAGCAGTTCTTC.

This chain connects TRBV19 to TRBJ1-2; D is uncertain. CDR1 is LNHDA, CDR2 SQIVND, per germline (reference sequence). This CDR3 region has 13 residues. Trimming stripped 3 bases from V and 2 bases from J, with 7 bases between. Written as DNA, the CDR3 is TGTGCCAGTAGTATTTCAGGCAACTATGGCTACACCTTC. Translated, it gives CASSISGNYGYTF.

The J gene is TRBJ1-5, the V gene TRBV6-1; TRBD1 might be the D (5 bases). Germline lookup yields CDR1 MNHNS and CDR2 SASEGT. This CDR3 is built from 14 residues. V lost 10 bases, J lost 1 base, and 14 bases lay in between. This chain's CDR3 is CAIKGTESNQPQHF. In DNA, the CDR3 is TGTGCCATAAAAGGGACCGAAAGCAATCAGCCCCAGCATTTT.

V usage is TRBV7-9 and J usage is TRBJ1-1; D is unclear. The V end lost 5 bases, the J end lost 3 bases, and 19 bases lay between the germline ends. The CDR3 consists of 16 residues. Germline CDR1 reads SEHNR; CDR2 reads FQNEAQ (reference sequence). This CDR3 reads CASSQEHSRGDTEAFF. Written as DNA, the CDR3 is TGTGCCAGCAGCCAAGAACACTCTCGCGGGGACACTGAAGCTTTCTTT.

The sample holds many counts of this clonotype. The rearrangement joins TRBV4-2 to TRBJ2-5; D is perhaps TRBD1 or TRBD2 (5 bases each). In germline, CDR1 is LGHNA, CDR2 YNFKEQ. The V end was cut by 4 bases, the J end by 2 bases, with 14 bases between. CDR3 length equals 15 residues. The CDR3 sequence is CASSPLWGWQETQYF. CDR3 coding DNA: TGTGCCAGCAGCCCGTTGTGGGGGTGGCAAGAGACCCAGTACTTC.

The chain couples TRBV7-9 to TRBJ2-4, with TRBD1 matching 9 bases. Germline V gives CDR1 SEHNR, CDR2 FQNEAQ (reference sequence). This CDR3 is built from 12 residues. V shed 5 bases, J shed 8 bases, and the junction held 1 base outside the gene matches. CDR3 sequence reads: CASSRTGDIQYF. CDR3 sequence (DNA): TGTGCCAGCAGCCGGACAGGGGACATTCAGTACTTC.